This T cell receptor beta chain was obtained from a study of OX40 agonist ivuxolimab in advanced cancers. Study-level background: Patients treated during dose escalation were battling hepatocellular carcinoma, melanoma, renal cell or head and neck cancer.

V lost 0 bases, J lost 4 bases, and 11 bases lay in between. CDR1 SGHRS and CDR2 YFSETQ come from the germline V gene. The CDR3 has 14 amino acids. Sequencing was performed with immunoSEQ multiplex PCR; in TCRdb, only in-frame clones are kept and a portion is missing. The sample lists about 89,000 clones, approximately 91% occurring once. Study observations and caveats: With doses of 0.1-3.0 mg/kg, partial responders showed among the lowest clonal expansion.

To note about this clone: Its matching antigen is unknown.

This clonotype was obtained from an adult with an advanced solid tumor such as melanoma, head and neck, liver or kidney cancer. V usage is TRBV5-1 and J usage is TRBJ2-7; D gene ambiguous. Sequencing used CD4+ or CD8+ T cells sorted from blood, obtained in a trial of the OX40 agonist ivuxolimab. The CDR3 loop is CASSLGTTLYEQYF. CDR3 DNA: TGCGCCAGCAGCTTGGGTACCACATTATACGAGCAGTACTTC.